This T cell receptor beta chain originates from a study of regulatory dendritic cells for organ transplantation. Sorted T cells were CFSE-labeled and cultured 4 to 5 days with allogeneic regulatory or mature dendritic cells at 1:10. As to this clone: No antigen is known for it.

Libraries were prepared by immunoSEQ multiplex PCR; TCRdb keeps only in-frame clonotypes and omits some of them. Of about 12,000 clones listed, about three fifths are singletons. Germline trimming cut 7 bases from V and 0 bases from J; bases unmatched to any gene: 5. Germline CDR1 reads MNHEY; CDR2 reads SMNVEV (reference sequence). CDR3 length: 15 amino acids. The sequenced sample was naive CD8+ T cells from blood cultured with dendritic cells. As to subset: CD45RA+ naive T cells. The V and J genes are TRBV27 and TRBJ2-2; TRBD1 aligns across 7 bases. This TCR derives from a human donor in good health. CDR3 DNA: TGTGCCAGCAACCCGGACAGGCCGAACACCGGGGAGCTGTTTTTT. Its translation is CASNPDRPNTGELFF.